The clone carrying this T cell receptor (beta chain) came up a few times. Its matching antigen is unknown. V gave up 2 bases and J gave up 10 bases; unmatched junction bases: 4. Germline V gene data show CDR1 as LNHNV and CDR2 as YYDKDF (reference sequence). The CDR3 runs to 14 residues. The data derive from a study of T cells after yellow fever vaccination. About the study: Preparation of the low-cell-number fractions used SMART-Seq v4 Ultra Low Input. Study findings and constraints: Post-booster repertoires again held most primary-vaccination clones (approximately 96% CD4, roughly 88% CD8).

Template switching by 5'RACE produced TCR cDNA, adding a universal primer site and UMIs. One entry per CDR3 protein results from TCRdb running MiXCR on the 5' RACE reads. The table lists just under 600,000 distinct CDR3 sequences, approximately 15% of them singletons. The chain carries TRBV15 and TRBJ2-1; 11 bases line up with TRBD2. The specimen was PBMCs, collected on the day of the yellow fever booster vaccination. This TCR was sampled from a man aged 30 to 45 who received the YFV17D yellow fever vaccine. DNA for the CDR3: TGTGCCACCAGCAGACTAGCGGGAGGTAAAGAGCAGTTCTTC. Its translation: CATSRLAGGKEQFF. Variable domain in full (rest from reference TRBV15 and TRBJ2-1): DAMVIQNPRYQVTQFGKPVTLSCSQTLNHNVMYWYQQKSSQAPKLLFHYYDKDFNNEADTPDNFQSRRPNTSFCFLDIRSPGLGDTAMYLCATSRLAGGKEQFFGPGTRLTVL.